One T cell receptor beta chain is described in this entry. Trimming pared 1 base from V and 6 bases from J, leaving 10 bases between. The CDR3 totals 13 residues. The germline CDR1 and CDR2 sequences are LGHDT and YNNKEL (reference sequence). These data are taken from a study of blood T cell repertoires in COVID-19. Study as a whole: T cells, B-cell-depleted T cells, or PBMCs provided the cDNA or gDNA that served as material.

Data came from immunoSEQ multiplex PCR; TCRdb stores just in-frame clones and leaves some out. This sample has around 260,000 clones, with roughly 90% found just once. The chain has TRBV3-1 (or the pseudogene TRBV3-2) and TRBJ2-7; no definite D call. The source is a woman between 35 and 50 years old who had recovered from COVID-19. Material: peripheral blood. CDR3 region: CASSQGGYPEQYF. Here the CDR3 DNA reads TGTGCCAGCAGCCAAGGCGGCTACCCCGAGCAGTACTTC.